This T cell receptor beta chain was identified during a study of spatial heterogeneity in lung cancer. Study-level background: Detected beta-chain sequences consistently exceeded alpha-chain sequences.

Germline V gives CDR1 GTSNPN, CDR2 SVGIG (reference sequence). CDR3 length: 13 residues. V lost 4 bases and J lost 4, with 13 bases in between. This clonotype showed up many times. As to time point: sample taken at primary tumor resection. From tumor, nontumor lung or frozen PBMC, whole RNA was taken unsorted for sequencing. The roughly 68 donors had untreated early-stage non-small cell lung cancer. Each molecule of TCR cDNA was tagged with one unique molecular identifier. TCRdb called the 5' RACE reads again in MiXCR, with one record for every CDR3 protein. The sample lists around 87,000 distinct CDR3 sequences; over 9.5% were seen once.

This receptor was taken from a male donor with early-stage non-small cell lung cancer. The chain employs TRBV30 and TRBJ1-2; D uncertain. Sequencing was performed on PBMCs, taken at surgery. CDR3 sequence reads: CAWTVGGSYGYTF. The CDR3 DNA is TGTGCCTGGACTGTGGGAGGGAGCTATGGCTACACCTTC.